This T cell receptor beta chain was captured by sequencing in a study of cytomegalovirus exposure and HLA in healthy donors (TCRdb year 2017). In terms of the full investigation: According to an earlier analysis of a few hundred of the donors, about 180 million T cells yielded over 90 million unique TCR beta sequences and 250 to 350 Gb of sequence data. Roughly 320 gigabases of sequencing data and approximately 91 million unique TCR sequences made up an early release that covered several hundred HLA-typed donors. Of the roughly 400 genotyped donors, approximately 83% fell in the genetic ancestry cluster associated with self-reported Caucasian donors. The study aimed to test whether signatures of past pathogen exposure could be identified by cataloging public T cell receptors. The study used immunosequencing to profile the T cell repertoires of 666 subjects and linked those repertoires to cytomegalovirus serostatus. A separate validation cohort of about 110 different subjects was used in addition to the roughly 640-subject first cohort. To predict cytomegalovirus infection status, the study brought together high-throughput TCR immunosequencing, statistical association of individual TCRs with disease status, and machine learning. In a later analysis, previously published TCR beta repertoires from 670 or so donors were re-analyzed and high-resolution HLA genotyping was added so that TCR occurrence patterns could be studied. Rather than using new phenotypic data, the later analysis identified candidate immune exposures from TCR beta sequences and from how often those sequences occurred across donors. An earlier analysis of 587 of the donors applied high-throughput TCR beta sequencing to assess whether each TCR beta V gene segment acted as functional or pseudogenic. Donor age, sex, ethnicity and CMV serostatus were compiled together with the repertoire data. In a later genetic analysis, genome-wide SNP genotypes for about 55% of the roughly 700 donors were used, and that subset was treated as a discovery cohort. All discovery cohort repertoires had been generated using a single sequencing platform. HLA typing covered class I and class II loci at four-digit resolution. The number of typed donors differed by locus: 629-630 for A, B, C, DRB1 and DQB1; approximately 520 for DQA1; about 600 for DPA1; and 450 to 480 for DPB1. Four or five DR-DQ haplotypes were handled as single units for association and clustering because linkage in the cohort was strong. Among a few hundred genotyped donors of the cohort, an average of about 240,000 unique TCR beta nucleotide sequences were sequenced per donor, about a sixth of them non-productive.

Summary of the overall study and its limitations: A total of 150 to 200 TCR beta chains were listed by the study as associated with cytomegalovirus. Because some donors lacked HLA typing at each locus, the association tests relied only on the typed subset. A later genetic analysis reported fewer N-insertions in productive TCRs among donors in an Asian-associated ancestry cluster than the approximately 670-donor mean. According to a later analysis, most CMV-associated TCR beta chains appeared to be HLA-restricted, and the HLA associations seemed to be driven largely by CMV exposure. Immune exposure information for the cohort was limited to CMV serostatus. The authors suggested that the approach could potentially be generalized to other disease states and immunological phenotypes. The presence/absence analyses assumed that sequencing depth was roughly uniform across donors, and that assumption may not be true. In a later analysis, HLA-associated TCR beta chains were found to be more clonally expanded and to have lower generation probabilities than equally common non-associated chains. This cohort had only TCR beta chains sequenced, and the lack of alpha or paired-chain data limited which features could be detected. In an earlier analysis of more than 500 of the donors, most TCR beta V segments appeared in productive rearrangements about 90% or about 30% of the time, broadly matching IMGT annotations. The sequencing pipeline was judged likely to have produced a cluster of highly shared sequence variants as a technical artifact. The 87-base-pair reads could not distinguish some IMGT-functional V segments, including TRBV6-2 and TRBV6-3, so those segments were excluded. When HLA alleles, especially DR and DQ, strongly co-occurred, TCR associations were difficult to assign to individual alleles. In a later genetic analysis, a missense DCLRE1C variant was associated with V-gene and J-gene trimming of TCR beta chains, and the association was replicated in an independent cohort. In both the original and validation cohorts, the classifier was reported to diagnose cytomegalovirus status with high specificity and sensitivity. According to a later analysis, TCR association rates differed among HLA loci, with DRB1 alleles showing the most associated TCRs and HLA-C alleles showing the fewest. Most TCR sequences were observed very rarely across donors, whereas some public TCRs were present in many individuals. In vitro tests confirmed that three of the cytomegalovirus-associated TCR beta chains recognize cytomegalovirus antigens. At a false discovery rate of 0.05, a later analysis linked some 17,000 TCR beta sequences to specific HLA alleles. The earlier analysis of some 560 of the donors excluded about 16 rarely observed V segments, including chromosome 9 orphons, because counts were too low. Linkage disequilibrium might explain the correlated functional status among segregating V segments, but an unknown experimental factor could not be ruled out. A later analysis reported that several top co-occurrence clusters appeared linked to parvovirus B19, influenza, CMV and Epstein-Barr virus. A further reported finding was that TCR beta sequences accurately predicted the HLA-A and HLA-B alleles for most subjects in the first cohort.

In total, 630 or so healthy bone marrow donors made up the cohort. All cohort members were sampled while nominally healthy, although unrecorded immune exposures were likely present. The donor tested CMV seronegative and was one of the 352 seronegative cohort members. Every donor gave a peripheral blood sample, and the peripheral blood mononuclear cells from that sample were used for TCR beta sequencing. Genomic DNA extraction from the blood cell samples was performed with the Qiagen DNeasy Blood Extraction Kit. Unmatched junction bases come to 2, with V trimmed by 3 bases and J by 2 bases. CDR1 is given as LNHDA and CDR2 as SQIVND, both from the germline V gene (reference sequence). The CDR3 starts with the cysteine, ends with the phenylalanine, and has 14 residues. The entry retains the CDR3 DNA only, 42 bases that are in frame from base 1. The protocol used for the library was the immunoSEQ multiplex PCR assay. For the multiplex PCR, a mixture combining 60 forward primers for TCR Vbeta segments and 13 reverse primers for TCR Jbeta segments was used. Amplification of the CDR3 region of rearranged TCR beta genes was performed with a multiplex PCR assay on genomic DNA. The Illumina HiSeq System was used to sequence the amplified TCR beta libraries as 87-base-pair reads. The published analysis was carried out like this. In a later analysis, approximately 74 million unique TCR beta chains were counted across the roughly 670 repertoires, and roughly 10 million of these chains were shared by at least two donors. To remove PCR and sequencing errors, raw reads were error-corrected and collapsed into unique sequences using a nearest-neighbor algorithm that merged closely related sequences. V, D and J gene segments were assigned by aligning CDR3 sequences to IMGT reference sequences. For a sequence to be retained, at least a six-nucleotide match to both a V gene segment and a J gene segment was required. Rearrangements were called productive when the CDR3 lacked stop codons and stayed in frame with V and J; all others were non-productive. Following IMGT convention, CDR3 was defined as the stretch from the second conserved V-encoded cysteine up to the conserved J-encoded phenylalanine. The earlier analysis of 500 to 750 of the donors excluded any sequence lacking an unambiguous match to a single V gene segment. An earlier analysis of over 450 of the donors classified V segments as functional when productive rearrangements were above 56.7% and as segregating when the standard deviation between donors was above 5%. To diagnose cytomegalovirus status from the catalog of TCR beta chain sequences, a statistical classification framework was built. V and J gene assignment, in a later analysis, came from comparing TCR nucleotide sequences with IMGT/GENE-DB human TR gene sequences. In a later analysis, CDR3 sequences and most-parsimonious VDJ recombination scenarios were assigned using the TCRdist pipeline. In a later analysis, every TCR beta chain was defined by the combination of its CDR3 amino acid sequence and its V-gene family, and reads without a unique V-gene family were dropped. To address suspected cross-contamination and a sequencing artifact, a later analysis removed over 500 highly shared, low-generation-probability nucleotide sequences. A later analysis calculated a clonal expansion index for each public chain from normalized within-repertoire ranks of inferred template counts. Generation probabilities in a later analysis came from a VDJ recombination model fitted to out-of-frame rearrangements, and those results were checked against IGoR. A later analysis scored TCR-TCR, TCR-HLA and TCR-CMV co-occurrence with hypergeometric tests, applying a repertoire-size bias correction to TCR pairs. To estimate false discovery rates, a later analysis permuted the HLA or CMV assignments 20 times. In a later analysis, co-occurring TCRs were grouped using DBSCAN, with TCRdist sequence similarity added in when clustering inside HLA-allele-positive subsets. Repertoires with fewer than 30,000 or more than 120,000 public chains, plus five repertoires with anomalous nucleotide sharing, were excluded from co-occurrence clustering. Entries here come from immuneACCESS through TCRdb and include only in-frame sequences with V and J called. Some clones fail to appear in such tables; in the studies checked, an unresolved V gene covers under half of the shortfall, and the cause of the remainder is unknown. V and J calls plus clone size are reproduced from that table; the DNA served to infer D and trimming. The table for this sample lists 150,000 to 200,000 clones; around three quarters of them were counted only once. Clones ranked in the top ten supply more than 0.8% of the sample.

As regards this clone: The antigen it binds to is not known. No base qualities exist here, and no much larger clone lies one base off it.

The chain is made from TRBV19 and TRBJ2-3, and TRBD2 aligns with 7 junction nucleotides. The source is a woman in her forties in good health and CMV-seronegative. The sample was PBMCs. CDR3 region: CASSMGLLTDTQYF. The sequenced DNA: TGTGCCAGTAGTATGGGACTACTCACAGATACGCAGTATTTT.